This T cell receptor (beta chain) was recovered during a study of blood T cells in healthy people across ages. A sample-barcoded 5' primer and a J-beta primer mix were used in a second PCR of about 7 to 12 cycles. Every cDNA was tagged by a template-switch adaptor with 12 random nucleotides. Every individual sample yielded 2.5 million or more paired-end reads (each containing CDR3). Each CDR3 protein is one row after TCRdb ran MiXCR on the 5' RACE reads. The sample gives 650,000 to 1,000,000 distinct CDR3 sequences, roughly 40% of which show up once; 10% to 15% is in the top ten. The V end was cut by 0 bases, the J end by 7 bases, with 13 bases between. Germline V lookup: CDR1 LGHNA, CDR2 YSLEER. This CDR3 contains 15 residues.

The source is a man aged 18 to 29 in good health. The sample comprised blood. The rearrangement uses TRBV4-3 and TRBJ1-5, with no clear D. This CDR3 is CASSQDNNPGQPQHF. DNA of the CDR3: TGCGCCAGCAGCCAAGATAACAACCCGGGGCAGCCCCAGCATTTT.